A selection of T cell receptor beta chains follows, all from one sample in a study of read filtering for tumor transcriptome and immune sequencing. One entry per CDR3 protein, called by TCRdb with MiXCR from the reads. The data contain approximately 41,000 distinct CDR3 sequences, around 15% of them singletons. Sequencing used a population of CD138-negative cells sorted from bone marrow. The receptors stem from a donor at least 40 years old with multiple myeloma. The CDR3 runs from the conserved cysteine through the conserved F or W. Each record gives: J gene, V gene, clone size, D gene, CDR3 DNA, CDR3 protein. D genes are given only for firm matches. Not all rows give a size; the values are once, few, many and, for expanded clones, a class.

j_call: TRBJ2-2; v_call: TRBV19; clone_size: many; d_call: -; cdr3_nt: TGTGCCAGTAGTATAATCGAGGGCCCGAACACCGGGGAGCTGTTTTTT; cdr3_aa: CASSIIEGPNTGELFF
j_call: TRBJ2-7; v_call: TRBV3-1; clone_size: many; d_call: TRBD2; cdr3_nt: TGTGCCAGCAGCCAAGGGACTAGCGGGATATTCCACGAGCAGTACTTC; cdr3_aa: CASSQGTSGIFHEQYF
j_call: TRBJ2-1; v_call: TRBV5-1; clone_size: few; d_call: TRBD2; cdr3_nt: TGCGCCAGCAGCTTTGGAAGAGCGGGAGGGAGGTACAATGGGCAGTTCTTC; cdr3_aa: CASSFGRAGGRYNGQFF
j_call: TRBJ2-5; v_call: TRBV3-1; clone_size: many; d_call: -; cdr3_nt: TGTGCCAGCAGCCAAGATGATGTACCCCAGGGGACCCAGTACTTC; cdr3_aa: CASSQDDVPQGTQYF
j_call: TRBJ2-7; v_call: TRBV6-2/TRBV6-3; clone_size: few; d_call: TRBD2; cdr3_nt: TGTGCCAGCGGACCGGGAGGGTTTTACGAGCAGTACTTC; cdr3_aa: CASGPGGFYEQYF
j_call: TRBJ2-1; v_call: TRBV29-1; clone_size: once; d_call: -; cdr3_nt: TGCAGCGTTGTAGCTGCGAGCTCCTACAATGTGCAGTTCTTC; cdr3_aa: CSVVAASSYNVQFF
j_call: TRBJ2-1; v_call: TRBV30; clone_size: many; d_call: TRBD2; cdr3_nt: TGTGCCTGGAGTGTGACTAGCGGGAGCTATGAGCAGTTCTTC; cdr3_aa: CAWSVTSGSYEQFF
j_call: TRBJ2-1; v_call: TRBV29-1; clone_size: few; d_call: TRBD2; cdr3_nt: TGCGTCTCGGGGGGGAGCTACAATGAGCAGTTCTTC; cdr3_aa: CVSGGSYNEQFF
j_call: TRBJ2-5; v_call: TRBV24-1; clone_size: few; d_call: -; cdr3_nt: TGTGCCACCAGTGATGGGTCGCTGCTCCAAGAGACCCAGTACTTC; cdr3_aa: CATSDGSLLQETQYF
j_call: TRBJ2-6; v_call: TRBV27; clone_size: many; d_call: -; cdr3_nt: TGTGCCAGCAAACATCAGTCAGCTGGGGCCAACGTCCTGACTTTC; cdr3_aa: CASKHQSAGANVLTF
j_call: TRBJ2-7; v_call: TRBV29-1; clone_size: many; d_call: TRBD1; cdr3_nt: TGCAGCGTTGCTGAACAGGGGACGGGCGAGCAGTACTTC; cdr3_aa: CSVAEQGTGEQYF
j_call: TRBJ2-1; v_call: TRBV6-2/TRBV6-3; clone_size: many; d_call: TRBD2; cdr3_nt: TGTGCCAGCAGTCCCCTCGGACTAGCGGAACGAGATGAGCAGTTCTTC; cdr3_aa: CASSPLGLAERDEQFF
j_call: TRBJ2-2; v_call: TRBV7-3; clone_size: many; d_call: -; cdr3_nt: TGTGCCAGCAGCCCCCCGGGCGGACAAGCGAACACCGGGGAGCTGTTTTTT; cdr3_aa: CASSPPGGQANTGELFF
j_call: TRBJ2-5; v_call: TRBV4-1; clone_size: many; d_call: TRBD2; cdr3_nt: TGCGCCAGCAGCCAAGTGGGACTAGCGGCGCAAGAGACCCAGTACTTC; cdr3_aa: CASSQVGLAAQETQYF
j_call: TRBJ2-7; v_call: TRBV7-2; clone_size: many; d_call: -; cdr3_nt: TGTGCCAGCAGCTTAGGTCAGGTCTCGAACGAGCAGTACTTC; cdr3_aa: CASSLGQVSNEQYF
j_call: TRBJ2-7; v_call: TRBV3-1; clone_size: many; d_call: -; cdr3_nt: TGTGCCAGCAGCCAGACTTGGGACGGCGCGGGGGAGCAGTACTTC; cdr3_aa: CASSQTWDGAGEQYF
j_call: TRBJ2-5; v_call: TRBV30; clone_size: -; d_call: -; cdr3_nt: TGTGCCTGGAGTAGCAGCCTGGAGACCCAGTACTTC; cdr3_aa: CAWSSSLETQYF
j_call: TRBJ2-1; v_call: TRBV7-6; clone_size: -; d_call: -; cdr3_nt: TGTGCCAGCAGCCCCCGGGGGCGGGAGAACTACAATGAGCAGTTCTTC; cdr3_aa: CASSPRGRENYNEQFF
j_call: TRBJ2-7; v_call: TRBV29-1; clone_size: few; d_call: -; cdr3_nt: TGCAGCGTTGAAGGGAGCAGGGTCAACAACGAGCAGTACTTC; cdr3_aa: CSVEGSRVNNEQYF
j_call: TRBJ2-5; v_call: TRBV20-1; clone_size: -; d_call: -; cdr3_nt: TGCAGTGCTAGAGCCGGGATCCGAGAGACCCAGTACTTC; cdr3_aa: CSARAGIRETQYF
j_call: TRBJ2-1; v_call: TRBV30; clone_size: many; d_call: -; cdr3_nt: TGTGCCTGCGCGACGGGACTGACGAGCTCCTACAATGAGCAGTTCTTC; cdr3_aa: CACATGLTSSYNEQFF
j_call: TRBJ1-5; v_call: TRBV5-1; clone_size: few; d_call: -; cdr3_nt: TGCGCCAGCAGAGTCGGTTTAGGAGAACAGCCCCAGCATTTT; cdr3_aa: CASRVGLGEQPQHF
j_call: TRBJ2-5; v_call: TRBV20-1; clone_size: many; d_call: TRBD1; cdr3_nt: TGCAGTGCTAGAGGCACGAAACCGGACAGGAAAGAGACCCAGTACTTC; cdr3_aa: CSARGTKPDRKETQYF
j_call: TRBJ2-2; v_call: TRBV19; clone_size: -; d_call: TRBD1; cdr3_nt: TGTGCCAGTAGAGGCCCGACAGGGTTTGGGGACACCGGGGAGCTGTCTTTT; cdr3_aa: CASRGPTGFGDTGELSF
j_call: TRBJ2-1; v_call: TRBV5-1; clone_size: many; d_call: -; cdr3_nt: TGCGCCAGCCGACCCTCCCCGGAGGATGAGCAGTTCTTC; cdr3_aa: CASRPSPEDEQFF
j_call: TRBJ2-7; v_call: TRBV5-1; clone_size: many; d_call: -; cdr3_nt: TGCGCCAGCAGCTCGGGACCAGACTACGAGCAGTACTTC; cdr3_aa: CASSSGPDYEQYF
j_call: TRBJ1-2; v_call: TRBV6-5; clone_size: many; d_call: -; cdr3_nt: TGTGCCAGCAGTTACCGCGTCGGCAGCGCCGGCTACACCTTC; cdr3_aa: CASSYRVGSAGYTF
j_call: TRBJ2-7; v_call: TRBV5-1; clone_size: few; d_call: TRBD2; cdr3_nt: TGCGCCAGCAGCTCCAGGCCGTCTAGCGGGGAGACCTACGAGCAGTACTTC; cdr3_aa: CASSSRPSSGETYEQYF
j_call: TRBJ2-7; v_call: TRBV29-1; clone_size: many; d_call: TRBD2; cdr3_nt: TGCAGCGTGACCAGGGTAGAGAATTTTAGCGGGACCTCCAGTACCTACGAGCAGTACTTC; cdr3_aa: CSVTRVENFSGTSSTYEQYF
j_call: TRBJ2-2; v_call: TRBV6-2/TRBV6-3; clone_size: many; d_call: TRBD1; cdr3_nt: TGTGCCAGCAGTTACTCGACAGGGATAAGCACCGGGGAGCTGTTTTTT; cdr3_aa: CASSYSTGISTGELFF
j_call: TRBJ1-3; v_call: TRBV29-1; clone_size: many; d_call: TRBD1; cdr3_nt: TGCAGCGCGTCGGCTACGACAGGGAAGTACGGAAACACCATATATTTT; cdr3_aa: CSASATTGKYGNTIYF
j_call: TRBJ1-5; v_call: TRBV19; clone_size: many; d_call: TRBD1; cdr3_nt: TGTGCCAGTAACACAGGGGGATCATTAATTCAGCCCCAGCATTTT; cdr3_aa: CASNTGGSLIQPQHF
j_call: TRBJ2-2; v_call: TRBV12-3/TRBV12-4; clone_size: many; d_call: TRBD1; cdr3_nt: TGTGCCAGCGGACAGGGAGGCACCGGGGAGCTGTTTTTT; cdr3_aa: CASGQGGTGELFF
j_call: TRBJ1-1; v_call: TRBV5-1; clone_size: many; d_call: TRBD1; cdr3_nt: TGCGCCAGCAGCTTGACAGGGGAAAACACTGAAGCTTTCTTT; cdr3_aa: CASSLTGENTEAFF
j_call: TRBJ2-7; v_call: TRBV5-1; clone_size: many; d_call: TRBD1; cdr3_nt: TGCGCCAGCAGCAGGGGACAGGGATTGCAAGACCAGTCCCACGAGCAGTACTTC; cdr3_aa: CASSRGQGLQDQSHEQYF
j_call: TRBJ2-1; v_call: TRBV3-1; clone_size: many; d_call: TRBD2; cdr3_nt: TGTGCCAGCAGACGACTAGCAGGTCCCTACAATGAGCAGTTCTTC; cdr3_aa: CASRRLAGPYNEQFF
j_call: TRBJ1-3; v_call: TRBV27; clone_size: -; d_call: TRBD1; cdr3_nt: TGTGCCAGCAGAGACAGGGGGAGAGGAAACACCATATATTTT; cdr3_aa: CASRDRGRGNTIYF
j_call: TRBJ1-5; v_call: TRBV24-1; clone_size: few; d_call: -; cdr3_nt: TGTGCCACCAGTGGGACAGTCAATCAGCCCCAGCATTTT; cdr3_aa: CATSGTVNQPQHF
j_call: TRBJ2-2; v_call: TRBV5-1; clone_size: many; d_call: TRBD2; cdr3_nt: TGCGCCAGCAGCTTGATAGTAGCGGGAGGGAACACCGGGGAGCTGTTTTTT; cdr3_aa: CASSLIVAGGNTGELFF
j_call: TRBJ2-7; v_call: TRBV29-1; clone_size: many; d_call: -; cdr3_nt: TGCAGCGTTGAGGGACTGGGTTACGAGCAGTACTTC; cdr3_aa: CSVEGLGYEQYF
j_call: TRBJ2-3; v_call: TRBV7-9; clone_size: many; d_call: TRBD2; cdr3_nt: TGTGCCAGCAGCCGGACTAGCGCTCCCACAGATACGCAGTATTTT; cdr3_aa: CASSRTSAPTDTQYF
j_call: TRBJ2-1; v_call: TRBV6-5; clone_size: many; d_call: TRBD2; cdr3_nt: TGTGCCAGCAGTTATCTTAGCGGGAGCCGGGGGGATGAGCAGTTCTTC; cdr3_aa: CASSYLSGSRGDEQFF
j_call: TRBJ1-5; v_call: TRBV29-1; clone_size: many; d_call: TRBD1; cdr3_nt: TGCAGCGTGAGGGACAGGTGGGATCAGCCCCAGCATTTT; cdr3_aa: CSVRDRWDQPQHF
j_call: TRBJ2-1; v_call: TRBV7-9; clone_size: many; d_call: TRBD2; cdr3_nt: TGTGCCAGCAGACCAGCTAGCGGGAGGGCATTCGATGAGCAGTTCTTC; cdr3_aa: CASRPASGRAFDEQFF
j_call: TRBJ1-1; v_call: TRBV2; clone_size: -; d_call: -; cdr3_nt: TGTGCCAGCGGAAGAACAGGTGAAGCTTTCTTT; cdr3_aa: CASGRTGEAFF
j_call: TRBJ2-7; v_call: TRBV7-9; clone_size: many; d_call: -; cdr3_nt: TGTGCCAGCAGCGACCCGGCCGGGCTAAACTCCTACGAGCAGTACTTC; cdr3_aa: CASSDPAGLNSYEQYF
j_call: TRBJ1-5; v_call: TRBV6-2/TRBV6-3; clone_size: many; d_call: -; cdr3_nt: TGTGCCAGCGGCCTGTTACGAGGGGGTCCGAATCAGCCCCAGCATTTT; cdr3_aa: CASGLLRGGPNQPQHF
j_call: TRBJ2-5; v_call: TRBV29-1; clone_size: many; d_call: -; cdr3_nt: TGCAGCGTTGAGGGCTATAAAGAGACCCAGTACTTC; cdr3_aa: CSVEGYKETQYF
j_call: TRBJ2-7; v_call: TRBV2; clone_size: many; d_call: TRBD1; cdr3_nt: TGTGCCAGCAGGGGTGACAGGGGGCAAGAGCAGTACTTC; cdr3_aa: CASRGDRGQEQYF
j_call: TRBJ1-1; v_call: TRBV19; clone_size: many; d_call: -; cdr3_nt: TGTGCCAGTAGCTTCCATCCGGGGGCGAGGAACACTGAAGCTTTCTTT; cdr3_aa: CASSFHPGARNTEAFF
j_call: TRBJ2-5; v_call: TRBV28; clone_size: -; d_call: -; cdr3_nt: TGTGCCAGCAGTTTACCCCGTGGGGCGGTACTTCAAGAGACCCAGTACTTC; cdr3_aa: CASSLPRGAVLQETQYF
j_call: TRBJ2-5; v_call: TRBV20-1; clone_size: many; d_call: -; cdr3_nt: TGCAGTGCCGGGTGGGGGAAAGAGACCCAGTACTTC; cdr3_aa: CSAGWGKETQYF
j_call: TRBJ2-3; v_call: TRBV28; clone_size: few; d_call: TRBD2; cdr3_nt: TGTGCCAGCAGTTTATTCCGGACTAGCCAGTCCACAGATACGCAGTATTTT; cdr3_aa: CASSLFRTSQSTDTQYF
j_call: TRBJ2-5; v_call: TRBV10-3; clone_size: many; d_call: TRBD2; cdr3_nt: TGTGCCATCAGCCCCGGGACTAGCGACCAAGAGACCCAGTACTTC; cdr3_aa: CAISPGTSDQETQYF
j_call: TRBJ2-1; v_call: TRBV7-9; clone_size: many; d_call: TRBD2; cdr3_nt: TGTGCCAGCAGCTTAAGCGGGAGCAGTGAGCAGTTCTTC; cdr3_aa: CASSLSGSSEQFF
j_call: TRBJ1-1; v_call: TRBV29-1; clone_size: -; d_call: TRBD1; cdr3_nt: TGCAGCGTGCGGGACAGGTTGAACACTGAAGCTTTCTTT; cdr3_aa: CSVRDRLNTEAFF
j_call: TRBJ2-1; v_call: TRBV12-3/TRBV12-4; clone_size: many; d_call: TRBD1; cdr3_nt: TGTGCCAGCAGTTTTGCCGCGGGACAGGGACCCTACAATGAGCAGTTCTTC; cdr3_aa: CASSFAAGQGPYNEQFF